This T cell receptor beta chain was identified during a study of T-cell reconstitution after alpha-beta-depleted transplantation in children. Notes on the study in general: As was reported, about two months after transplant, alpha-beta T cells came from several hundred expanded graft clones. One year post-transplant, T-cell counts and diversity were largely derived from T cells produced anew.

This sample's TCRbeta library carried unique molecular identifier barcodes. TCRdb reprocessed the PCR reads with MiXCR, giving one entry per CDR3 protein. The sample carries around 700,000 distinct CDR3 sequences, around 13% recorded once. This clonotype was seen at least ten times. Its antigen remains unknown. CDR3 length equals 14 residues. The germline V gene encodes CDR1 ENHRY and CDR2 SYGVKD. V was clipped by 0 bases and J by 4 bases, with 10 bases between them. The material was PBMCs, obtained before TCRalphabeta/CD19-depleted stem cell transplant. This clonotype originated in a girl aged 2-15 years with congenital amegakaryocytic thrombocytopenia, due to receive a stem cell transplant. This chain connects TRBV10-3 to TRBJ2-7, with D maybe TRBD2 (5 bases). In nucleotides, the CDR3 is TGTGCCATCAGTGAGTCCCGGGGTGAATACGAGCAGTACTTC. Translated, it gives CAISESRGEYEQYF.